The T cell receptor beta chain described here comes from a study of T cell responses to AZD1222 COVID-19 vaccine. General observations from the study: Repertoire collection took place solely once the T cell response had peaked. Just a handful of people given AZD1222 tested seropositive at baseline. A reported finding is that nearly half of spike-specific TCRs target unmutated variant regions. An increase in Spike-specific TCR breadth and depth was observed after two AZD1222 doses.

Only in-frame clones appear in the TCRdb table, and some are missing; sequencing was by immunoSEQ multiplex PCR. The sample lists around 130,000 clones; 88% were seen once. The CDR3 contains 13 residues. Per germline, CDR1 LNHDA and CDR2 SQIVND (reference sequence). V was clipped by 7 bases and J by 3 bases, with 12 bases between them. A remark on this clone: Its antigen is not identified.

The chain couples TRBV19 to TRBJ1-2; D is uncertain. The sample was peripheral blood, taken on day 0 of AZD1222 vaccination. The TCR sequence derives from an adult in good health. The CDR3 spells CASKEDRDYGYTF. The CDR3 region has the DNA TGTGCCAGTAAAGAGGATAGGGACTATGGCTACACCTTC.